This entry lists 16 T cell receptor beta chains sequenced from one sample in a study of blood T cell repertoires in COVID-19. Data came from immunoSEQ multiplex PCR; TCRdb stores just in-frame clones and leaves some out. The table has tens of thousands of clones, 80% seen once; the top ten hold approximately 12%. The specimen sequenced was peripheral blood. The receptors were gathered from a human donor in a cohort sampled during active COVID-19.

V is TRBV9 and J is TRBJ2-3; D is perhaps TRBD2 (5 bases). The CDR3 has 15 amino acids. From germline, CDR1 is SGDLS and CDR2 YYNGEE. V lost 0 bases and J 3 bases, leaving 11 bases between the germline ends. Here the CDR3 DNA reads TGTGCCAGCAGCGTAGTAGAGGGATTAACAGATACGCAGTATTTT. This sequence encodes CASSVVEGLTDTQYF.

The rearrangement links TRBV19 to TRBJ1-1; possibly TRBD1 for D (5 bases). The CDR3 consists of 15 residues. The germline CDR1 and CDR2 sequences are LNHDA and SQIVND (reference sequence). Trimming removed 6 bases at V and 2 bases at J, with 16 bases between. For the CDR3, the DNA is TGTGCCAGTAGCGGGGGAGGATACCGCAACACTGAAGCTTTCTTT. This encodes CASSGGGYRNTEAFF.

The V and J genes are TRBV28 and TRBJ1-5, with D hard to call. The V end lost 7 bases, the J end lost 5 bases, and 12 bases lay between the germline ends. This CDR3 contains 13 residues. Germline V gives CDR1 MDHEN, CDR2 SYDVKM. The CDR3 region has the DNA TGTGCCAGCATCACTACCGGCCATCAGCCCCAGCATTTT. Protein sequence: CASITTGHQPQHF.

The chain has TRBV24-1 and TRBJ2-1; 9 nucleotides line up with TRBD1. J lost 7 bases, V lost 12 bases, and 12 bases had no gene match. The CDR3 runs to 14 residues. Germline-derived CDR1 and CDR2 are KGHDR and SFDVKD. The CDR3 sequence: CAAEGTGSQNEQFF. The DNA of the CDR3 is TGTGCCGCCGAGGGGACAGGGTCTCAAAATGAGCAGTTCTTC.

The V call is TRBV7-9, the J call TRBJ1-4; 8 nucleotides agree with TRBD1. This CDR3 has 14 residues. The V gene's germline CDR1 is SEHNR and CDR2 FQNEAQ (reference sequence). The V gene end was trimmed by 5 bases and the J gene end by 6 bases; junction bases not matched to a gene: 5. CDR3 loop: CASSGTGGHEKLFF. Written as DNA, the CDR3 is TGTGCCAGCAGCGGGACAGGAGGACATGAAAAACTGTTTTTT.

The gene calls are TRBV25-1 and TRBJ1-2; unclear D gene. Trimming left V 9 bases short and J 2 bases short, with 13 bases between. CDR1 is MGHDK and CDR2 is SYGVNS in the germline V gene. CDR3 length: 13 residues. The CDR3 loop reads CASTGSLNYGYTF. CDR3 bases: TGTGCCAGTACGGGGTCCTTAAACTATGGCTACACCTTC.

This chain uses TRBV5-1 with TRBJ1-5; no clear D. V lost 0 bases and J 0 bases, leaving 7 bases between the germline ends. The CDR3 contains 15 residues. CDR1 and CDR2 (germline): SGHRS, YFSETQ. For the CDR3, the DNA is TGCGCCAGCAGCTTGGAGCCCCATAGCAATCAGCCCCAGCATTTT. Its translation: CASSLEPHSNQPQHF.

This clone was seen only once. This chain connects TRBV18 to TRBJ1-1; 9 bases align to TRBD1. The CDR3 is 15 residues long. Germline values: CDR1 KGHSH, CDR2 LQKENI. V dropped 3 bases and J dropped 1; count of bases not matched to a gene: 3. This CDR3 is CASSPGTGTNTEAFF. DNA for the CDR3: TGTGCCAGCTCACCGGGGACAGGGACGAACACTGAAGCTTTCTTT.

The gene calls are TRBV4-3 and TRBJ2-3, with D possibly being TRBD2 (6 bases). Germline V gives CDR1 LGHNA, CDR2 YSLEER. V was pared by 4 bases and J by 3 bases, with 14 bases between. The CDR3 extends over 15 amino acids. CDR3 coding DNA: TGCGCCAGCAGCCCAGCCTATAGCGGAACAGATACGCAGTATTTT. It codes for CASSPAYSGTDTQYF.

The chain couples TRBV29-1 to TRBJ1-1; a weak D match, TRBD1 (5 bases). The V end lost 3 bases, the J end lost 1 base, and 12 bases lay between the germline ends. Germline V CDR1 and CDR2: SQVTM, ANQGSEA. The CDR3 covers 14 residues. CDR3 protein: CSVETANRNTEAFF. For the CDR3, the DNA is TGCAGCGTTGAGACAGCCAACCGGAACACTGAAGCTTTCTTT. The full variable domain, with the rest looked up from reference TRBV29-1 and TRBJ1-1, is SAVISQKPSRDICQRGTSLTIQCQVDSQVTMMFWYRQQPGQSLTLIATANQGSEATYESGFVIDKFPISRPNLTFSTLTVSNMSPEDSSIYLCSVETANRNTEAFFGQGTRLTVV.

DNA of the CDR3: TGTGCCACCAGTGATGGTGGACAGGGTAGTGAAAAACTGTTTTTT. Its protein product is CATSDGGQGSEKLFF. This chain connects TRBV24-1 to TRBJ1-4; TRBD1 aligns across 8 bases. Germline CDR1 is KGHDR and CDR2 is SFDVKD. The CDR3 has 15 amino acids. J lost 7 bases, V lost 3 bases, and 6 bases had no gene match.

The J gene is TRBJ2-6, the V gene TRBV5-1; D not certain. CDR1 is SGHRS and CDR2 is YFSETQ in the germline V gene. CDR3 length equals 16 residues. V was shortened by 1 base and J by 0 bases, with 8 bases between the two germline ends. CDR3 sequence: CASSLSAPSGANVLTF. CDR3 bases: TGCGCCAGCAGCTTGAGCGCTCCCTCTGGGGCCAACGTCCTGACTTTC.

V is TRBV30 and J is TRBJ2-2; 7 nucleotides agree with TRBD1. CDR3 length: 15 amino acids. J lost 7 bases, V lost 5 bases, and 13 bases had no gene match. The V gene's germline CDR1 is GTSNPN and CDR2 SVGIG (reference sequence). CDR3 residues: CAWDKGAVIGGELFF. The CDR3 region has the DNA TGTGCCTGGGACAAGGGGGCGGTGATTGGCGGGGAGCTGTTTTTT.

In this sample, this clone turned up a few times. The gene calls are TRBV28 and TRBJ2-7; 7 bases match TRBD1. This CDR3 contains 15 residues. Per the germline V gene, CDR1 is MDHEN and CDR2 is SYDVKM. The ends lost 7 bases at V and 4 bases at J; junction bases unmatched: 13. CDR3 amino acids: CASTPSLGTAYEQYF. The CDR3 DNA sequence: TGTGCCAGCACCCCTTCTCTTGGGACAGCGTACGAGCAGTACTTC.

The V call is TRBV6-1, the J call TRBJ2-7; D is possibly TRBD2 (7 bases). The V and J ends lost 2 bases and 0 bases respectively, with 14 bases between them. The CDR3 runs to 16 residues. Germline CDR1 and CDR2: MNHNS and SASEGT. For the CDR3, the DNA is TGTGCCAGCAGTGAAAGAGGGGGGGTGAGCTCCTACGAGCAGTACTTC. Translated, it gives CASSERGGVSSYEQYF.

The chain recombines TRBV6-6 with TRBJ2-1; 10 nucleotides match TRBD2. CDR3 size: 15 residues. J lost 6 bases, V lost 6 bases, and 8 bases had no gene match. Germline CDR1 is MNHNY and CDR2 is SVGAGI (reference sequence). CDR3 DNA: TGTGCCAGCAGACCCACTAGCGGGGTACTCAATGAGCAGTTCTTC. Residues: CASRPTSGVLNEQFF.